The entry below gives a single T cell receptor (beta chain) sequence along with its context. Its target is unknown. The same CDR3 arises from other DNA sequences in this sample as well. The sample is drawn from a study of shared clonotypes between healthy human individuals. Across the study: Three plates each covered CD4 naive and memory; CD8 naive two, CD8 memory one.

Genomic DNA from each subset was divided evenly over several immunoSEQ plates. Method: immunoSEQ multiplex PCR; TCRdb's copy keeps in-frame clones and lacks some. The sample yields 1 million to 1.3 million clones, 75% to 80% seen once. Study-level points and caveats: Memory subsets generally showed lower estimated richness than naive subsets.

The CDR3 length is 15 residues. The V segment lost 0 bases and the J segment 4 bases; nucleotides outside the gene matches: 2. Per the germline V gene, CDR1 is SGHRS and CDR2 is YFSETQ. Sequenced input: memory CD4+ T cells from PBMCs. Subset: CD45RA-negative fraction. This receptor was identified in a man aged 18 to 30 in good health. Some clones in this sample may be carry-over from other donors' samples. This sequence joins TRBV5-1 and TRBJ2-1; 9 bases are shared with TRBD2. CDR3 nucleotide sequence: TGCGCCAGCAGCTTGGTTGCGGGAGGGTACAATGAGCAGTTCTTC. Protein product: CASSLVAGGYNEQFF.